This TCR beta chain stems from a study of T-cell reconstitution after alpha-beta-depleted transplantation in children. This clonotype was seen only a few times. Its antigen remains unknown. Findings and limits, study-wide: Newly made T cells mostly supplied T-cell counts and diversity one year after transplant. Day-60 TCRbeta diversity that was high in some patients was derived from surviving recipient T cells and thymic progenitors. Expanded clones from the graft, numbering several hundred, reportedly supplied alpha-beta T cells about two months after transplant.

V lost 1 base, J lost 1 base, and 12 bases lay in between. The germline CDR1 and CDR2 sequences are KGHDR and SFDVKD. The CDR3 covers 17 residues. Researchers prepared the TCRbeta library using unique molecular identifiers, the study reports. MiXCR, run by TCRdb on the PCR reads, gives a single entry per CDR3 protein. The repertoire includes 800,000 to 1,000,000 distinct CDR3 sequences, roughly 29% of them detected once, and over 25% sits in the top ten. The TCR sequence derives from a boy less than two years old who had a stem cell transplant for SCID, so the T cells may come from the graft donor. The sample in question was PBMCs, mostly from graft donor cells, obtained 360 days after TCRalphabeta/CD19-depleted stem cell transplant. The rearrangement uses TRBV24-1 and TRBJ2-2, with D hard to call. CDR3 DNA sequence: TGTGCCACCAGTGATTTACCACATAATATGAACACCGGGGAGCTGTTTTTT. This sequence encodes CATSDLPHNMNTGELFF.